These 20 T cell receptor beta chains originate from one sample sequenced in a study of T cells in Graves' hyperthyroidism and ophthalmopathy. Amplified TCR beta CDR3 regions came from RNA transcripts. When the TCR CDR3 underwent first-round RT-PCR, the HTBI primer set was used. One entry per CDR3 protein results from TCRdb running MiXCR on the multiplex PCR reads. This table holds more than 300,000 distinct CDR3 sequences, roughly 13% found once. What was sequenced was blood. The source of these receptors is a woman in her thirties with Graves' hyperthyroidism.

This clonotype was counted at least ten times. The chain recombines TRBV28 with TRBJ2-5, with 7 bases matching TRBD1. The junction had 6 bases not matched to a gene; V was cut back by 6 bases and J by 5 bases. This CDR3 is 13 amino acids long. Germline V CDR1 and CDR2: MDHEN, SYDVKM. In nucleotides, the CDR3 is TGTGCCAGCAGGTCCACAGGGGAGGAGACCCAGTACTTC. As protein: CASRSTGEETQYF.

This clonotype was observed many times. The genes are TRBV19 and TRBJ2-1, with 8 nucleotides matching TRBD2. Germline values: CDR1 LNHDA, CDR2 SQIVND (reference sequence). The CDR3 spans 16 residues. Trimming removed 5 bases from V and 4 bases from J; junction bases left unmatched: 10. For the CDR3, the DNA is TGTGCCAGTAGTGTCCCCAGATCGGGAGGGTACAATGAGCAGTTCTTC. It codes for CASSVPRSGGYNEQFF. Using reference TRBV19 and TRBJ2-1 for the parts outside the CDR3, the full variable domain is DGGITQSPKYLFRKEGQNVTLSCEQNLNHDAMYWYRQDPGQGLRLIYYSQIVNDFQKGDIAEGYSVSREKKESFPLTVTSAQKNPTAFYLCASSVPRSGGYNEQFFGPGTRLTVL.

This clonotype occurred many times. The chain carries TRBV11-2 and TRBJ1-1, with TRBD1 as a possible D gene (6 bases). Germline CDR1 and CDR2: SGHAT and FQNNGV. The V gene lost 1 base and the J gene lost 6 bases, with 9 bases spanning the gap. The CDR3 totals 13 residues. The CDR3 DNA sequence: TGTGCCAGCAGCTTAGGGGGGCTTTCTGAAGCTTTCTTT. This encodes CASSLGGLSEAFF.

This clonotype has at least ten counts. The chain links TRBV11-3 to TRBJ2-7, with 10 bases aligning to TRBD2. Germline V gene data show CDR1 as SGHNT and CDR2 as YENEEA. The CDR3 contains 13 residues. V was clipped by 8 bases and J by 6 bases; unmatched bases: 7. CDR3 bases: TGTGCCAGCGGTTACAGACTAGCGGGCGAGCAGTACTTC. Its translation: CASGYRLAGEQYF.

This clonotype has only a few counts. The chain uses TRBV30 and TRBJ2-1; D gene ambiguous. Germline values: CDR1 GTSNPN, CDR2 SVGIG (reference sequence). V was pared by 0 bases and J by 9 bases, with 6 bases between. This CDR3 has 11 amino acids. The CDR3 nucleotides read TGTGCCTGGAGTGTGTGGCCTGAGCAGTTCTTC. Its translation: CAWSVWPEQFF.

V and J are TRBV29-1 and TRBJ1-2; TRBD1 matches at 7 bases. CDR1 SQVTM and CDR2 ANQGSEA come from the germline V gene. V gave up 0 bases and J gave up 3 bases; unmatched junction bases: 4. CDR3 length equals 14 residues. Here the CDR3 DNA reads TGCAGCGTTGAAGATCGAGGGACAGACTATGGCTACACCTTC. Translated, it gives CSVEDRGTDYGYTF.

This clonotype was seen repeatedly, ten times or more. The CDR3 reads CSGQTALNTEAFF. CDR3 in DNA: TGCAGCGGCCAGACCGCTCTGAACACTGAAGCTTTCTTT. The chain carries TRBV29-1 and TRBJ1-1, with no clear D. V dropped 7 bases and J dropped 0 bases, with 12 bases sitting between them. Germline V gives CDR1 SQVTM, CDR2 ANQGSEA. This CDR3 is built from 13 residues.

This clonotype was seen ten or more times. This chain joins TRBV7-8 and TRBJ2-5, with D possibly TRBD2 on 6 matching bases. The CDR3 runs 17 residues. Trimming removed 1 base from V and 5 bases from J, with 20 bases in between. In germline, CDR1 is SGHVS, CDR2 FQNEAQ. CDR3 amino acids: CASSLGVPGEAVETQYF. The CDR3 DNA sequence: TGTGCCAGCAGCTTAGGGGTTCCGGGAGAGGCGGTCGAGACCCAGTACTTC.

The chain combines TRBV10-1 with TRBJ2-7; a possible D gene is TRBD1 (5 bases). The CDR3 extends over 12 amino acids. Germline CDR1 and CDR2: WNHNN and SYGVQD (reference sequence). V dropped 6 bases and J dropped 7 bases, with 13 bases sitting between them. CDR3 nucleotides: TGCGCCAGCAGATACAGGACGGGTGAGCAGTACTTC. It is translated as CASRYRTGEQYF.

Worth noting for this clonotype: A much larger clone lies a single base off, so this may be a read error. As the CDR3 is not closed by the conserved phenylalanine or tryptophan, this likely results from a read error. The rearrangement uses TRBV7-2 and TRBJ2-1; 13 bases fit TRBD2. Looked up from germline, CDR1 is SGHTA and CDR2 is FQGNSA. After removal of 4 bases from V and 3 bases from J, the junction contained 12 bases not matched to a gene. This CDR3 is built from 19 residues. CDR3 sequence reads: CASSSEQITSGRVYNEQFI. The CDR3 region has the DNA TGTGCCAGCAGCTCCGAGCAAATTACTAGCGGGAGGGTCTACAATGAGCAGTTCATC.

The V and J genes are TRBV6-2 or TRBV6-3 and TRBJ2-3, with D hard to call. The CDR3 contains 11 residues. Trimming took 11 bases from V and 3 from J, leaving 9 bases between them. Germline assignment: CDR1 MNHEY and CDR2 SVGEGT. CDR3 sequence (DNA): TGTGCCTCCCAAACAACAGATACGCAGTATTTT. Residues: CASQTTDTQYF.

This clonotype was seen a handful of times. This chain connects TRBV4-1 to TRBJ2-7; 7 bases align to TRBD1. After removal of 0 bases from V and 6 bases from J, the junction contained 8 bases not matched to a gene. The V gene's germline CDR1 is MGHRA and CDR2 YSYEKL. The CDR3 runs to 15 residues. CDR3: CASSQEGGASTEQYF. CDR3 DNA sequence: TGCGCCAGCAGCCAAGAAGGGGGCGCAAGCACCGAGCAGTACTTC.

The chain links TRBV7-9 to TRBJ2-3, with TRBD1 matching 7 bases. With V trimmed by 2 bases and J by 2 bases, 10 bases remained unmatched. CDR3 size: 17 residues. The germline gives CDR1 SEHNR, CDR2 FQNEAQ (reference sequence). The CDR3 loop is CASSLLTGTVATDTQYF. The CDR3 DNA follows: TGTGCCAGCAGCTTACTAACCGGGACAGTCGCCACAGATACGCAGTATTTT.

There are many counts of this clonotype. The V call is TRBV7-8, the J call TRBJ2-7; 13 bases match TRBD2. J gave up 3 bases and V 5 bases, and 4 bases lay outside the gene matches. The CDR3 length is 15 residues. Germline CDR1 and CDR2: SGHVS and FQNEAQ. CDR3 bases: TGTGCCAGCAGCCCCGGGACTAGCGGGAACTACGAGCAGTACTTC. Translating gives CASSPGTSGNYEQYF.

This clonotype has at least ten counts. This sequence joins TRBV6-1 and TRBJ2-5; weak D call: TRBD1 (5 bases). CDR1 and CDR2 (germline): MNHNS, SASEGT. The CDR3 is 19 amino acids. V was clipped by 2 bases and J by 2 bases, with 24 bases between them. CDR3 residues: CASSEPRCRVDLRQETQYF. For the CDR3, the DNA is TGTGCCAGCAGTGAACCTCGTTGCAGGGTAGATTTGAGGCAAGAGACCCAGTACTTC.

This sequence joins TRBV9 and TRBJ2-2; 11 bases fit TRBD2. Losses at the gene ends were 4 bases for V and 6 bases for J; bases not matched to a gene: 8. Germline lookup yields CDR1 SGDLS and CDR2 YYNGEE. CDR3 length: 16 residues. Here the CDR3 DNA reads TGTGCCAGCAGCCCAGGGACTAGCGGTCGAGCCGGGGAGCTGTTTTTT. This sequence encodes CASSPGTSGRAGELFF.

Only a few counts were recorded for this clonotype. The chain is built from TRBV10-3 and TRBJ2-5; D is uncertain. Looked up from germline, CDR1 is ENHRY and CDR2 is SYGVKD. Trimming left V 0 bases short and J 5 bases short, with 13 bases between. This CDR3 contains 15 residues. CDR3 protein: CAISESATPAETQYF. CDR3 DNA sequence: TGTGCCATCAGTGAGTCGGCGACCCCTGCGGAGACCCAGTACTTC.

This clonotype was observed a few times. This may come from a read error, since a much larger clone is one base off. The rearrangement links TRBV6-1 to TRBJ1-4, with TRBD1 matching 7 bases. Per the germline V gene, CDR1 is MNHNS and CDR2 is SASEGT. This CDR3 contains 17 residues. Trimming at V came to 10 bases and at J to 5 bases, leaving 19 bases not matched to a gene. CDR3: CANRPDRLSVRNEKLFF. The CDR3, as DNA: TGTGCCAACAGACCGGACAGGTTATCGGTGAGGAATGAAAAACTGTTTTTT.

This rearrangement joins TRBV2 to TRBJ1-2; weak D call: TRBD1 (5 bases). Germline assignment: CDR1 SNHLY and CDR2 FYNNEI. The CDR3 is 13 residues long. V shed 1 base and J shed 8 bases, with 11 bases lying between them. CDR3 sequence: CASSEGGGRGYTF. CDR3 bases: TGTGCCAGCAGTGAAGGGGGGGGAAGAGGCTACACCTTC. The full variable domain, its missing parts supplied by reference TRBV2 and TRBJ1-2, is EPEVTQTPSHQVTQMGQEVILRCVPISNHLYFYWYRQILGQKVEFLVSFYNNEISEKSEIFDDQFSVERPDGSNFTLKIRSTKLEDSAMYFCASSEGGGRGYTFGSGTRLTVV.

There are many counts of this clonotype. The chain employs TRBV2 and TRBJ2-7; 9 bases fit TRBD1. This CDR3 has 15 amino acids. With V trimmed by 6 bases and J by 2 bases, 8 bases remained unmatched. Germline CDR1 reads SNHLY; CDR2 reads FYNNEI. The CDR3, as DNA: TGTGCCAGCAGACTAACCGGGACAGGGACCTACGAGCAGTACTTC. Its protein is CASRLTGTGTYEQYF. The full variable domain, completed using reference TRBV2 and TRBJ2-7, is EPEVTQTPSHQVTQMGQEVILRCVPISNHLYFYWYRQILGQKVEFLVSFYNNEISEKSEIFDDQFSVERPDGSNFTLKIRSTKLEDSAMYFCASRLTGTGTYEQYFGPGTRLTVT.